In its sample, the clone carrying this T cell receptor (beta chain) is medium-sized. This record comes from a study of spatial heterogeneity in lung cancer. Overall study context: On average, each unique TCR and UMI combination appeared more than ten times in raw reads.

The CDR3 is 15 residues long. V shed 1 base, J shed 7 bases, and the junction held 6 bases outside the gene matches. The sample's time point: sample taken at primary tumor resection. In each case, whole RNA from tumor, nontumor lung or frozen PBMC was sequenced unsorted. The donors comprised some 78 untreated early-stage non-small cell lung cancer patients. TCRdb fed the 5' RACE reads into MiXCR, producing one record per CDR3 protein. The sample yields approximately 1,500 distinct CDR3 sequences, approximately 7.8% seen once. This receptor was taken from a female donor with early-stage non-small cell lung cancer. Sequences were derived from normal lung tissue next to the tumor, sampled at surgery. The rearrangement joins TRBV12-3 or TRBV12-4 to TRBJ2-1; 8 bases line up with TRBD1. The chain's CDR3 is CASSLGQGTRNEQFF. For the CDR3, the DNA is TGTGCCAGCAGTTTAGGACAGGGGACCCGGAATGAGCAGTTCTTC.